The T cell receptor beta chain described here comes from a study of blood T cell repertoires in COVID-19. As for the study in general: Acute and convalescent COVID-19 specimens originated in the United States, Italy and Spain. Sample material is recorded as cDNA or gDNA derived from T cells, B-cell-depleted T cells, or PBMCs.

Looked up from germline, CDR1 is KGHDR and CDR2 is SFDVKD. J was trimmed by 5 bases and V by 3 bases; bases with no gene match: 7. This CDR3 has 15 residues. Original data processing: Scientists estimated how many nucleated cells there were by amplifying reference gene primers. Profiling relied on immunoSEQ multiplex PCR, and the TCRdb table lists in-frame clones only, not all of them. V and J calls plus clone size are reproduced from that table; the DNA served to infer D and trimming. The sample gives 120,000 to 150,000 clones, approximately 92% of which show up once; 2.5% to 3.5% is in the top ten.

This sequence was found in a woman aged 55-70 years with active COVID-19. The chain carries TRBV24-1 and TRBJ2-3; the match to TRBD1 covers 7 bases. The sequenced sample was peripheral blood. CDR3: CATSDNDRARDTQYF. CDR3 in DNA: TGTGCCACCAGTGATAACGACAGGGCGAGAGATACGCAGTATTTT.